Sequencing of this T cell receptor (beta chain) was carried out in a study of blood T cell repertoires in COVID-19. Study-wide background: COVID-19 samples from acute and convalescent phases originated in the United States, Italy and Spain.

Germline loops: CDR1 GTSNPN, CDR2 SVGIG (reference sequence). The CDR3 runs 14 residues. V gave up 6 bases and J gave up 8 bases, with 19 bases separating them. The repertoire was sequenced with immunoSEQ multiplex PCR; TCRdb's copy has only in-frame clones and lacks some. The sample gives about 390,000 clones, around 87% of which show up once; over 2% is in the top ten. A Seattle source enrolled patients during active infection and followed them longitudinally. V usage is TRBV30 and J usage is TRBJ1-4, with TRBD1 as a possible D gene (6 bases). Sequencing was done on a sample of peripheral blood. The clonotype originates from a woman aged 60-75 years with COVID-19, enrolled during active disease. The CDR3 here is CACKLVGAGEKLFF. The CDR3 DNA is TGTGCCTGCAAACTTGTGGGGGCAGGAGAAAAACTGTTTTTT.